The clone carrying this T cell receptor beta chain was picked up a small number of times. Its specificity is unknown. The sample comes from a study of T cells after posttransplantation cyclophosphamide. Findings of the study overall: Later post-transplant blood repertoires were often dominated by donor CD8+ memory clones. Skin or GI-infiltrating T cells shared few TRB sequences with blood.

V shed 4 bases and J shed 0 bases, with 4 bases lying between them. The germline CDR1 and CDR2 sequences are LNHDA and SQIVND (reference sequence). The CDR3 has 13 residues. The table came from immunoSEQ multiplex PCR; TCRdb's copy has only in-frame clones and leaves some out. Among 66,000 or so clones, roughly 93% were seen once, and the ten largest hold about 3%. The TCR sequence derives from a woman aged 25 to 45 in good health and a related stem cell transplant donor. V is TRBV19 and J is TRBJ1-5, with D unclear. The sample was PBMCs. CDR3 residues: CASSTLSNQPQHF. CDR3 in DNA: TGTGCCAGTAGTACTCTTAGCAATCAGCCCCAGCATTTT.